This T cell receptor beta chain was observed in a study of T cells in Graves' hyperthyroidism and ophthalmopathy. Turning to this clonotype: Its antigen is still unknown.

The CDR3 regions of TCR beta were amplified from RNA transcripts. Using the HTBI primer set, a first-round RT-PCR was run on the TCR CDR3. MiXCR, applied by TCRdb to the multiplex PCR reads, yields one record per CDR3 protein. The data contain roughly 640,000 distinct CDR3 sequences, 15% to 20% of them singletons. With duration under 3 months, ophthalmopathy was active: Clinical Activity Score at least 3, NOSPECS at least 4. PBMCs came from around 9.7 ml fresh peripheral blood. Trimming at V came to 5 bases and at J to 7 bases, leaving 11 bases not matched to a gene. The CDR3 is made up of 16 amino acids. Germline V CDR1 and CDR2: MNHEY, SMNVEV (reference sequence). Study-level findings and limits: Most expanded thyroid clonotypes above 0.001 also appeared in blood. Patients with ophthalmopathy were separated from those with stable hyperthyroidism by a 13 V-J model.

The receptor was derived from a woman aged 40 to 50 with Graves' ophthalmopathy. The sequencing sample was made of blood. This chain connects TRBV27 to TRBJ1-4; 9 positions match TRBD1. The CDR3 reads CASSPRNRGRFEKLFF. CDR3 in DNA: TGTGCCAGCAGTCCAAGGAACAGGGGGCGCTTTGAAAAACTGTTTTTT.